The T cell receptor (beta chain) under discussion was sequenced for a study of Ad26.COV2.S vaccination and SARS-CoV-2 variants. The overall study: Dosing was one shot or two shots 56 days apart.

Profiled with immunoSEQ multiplex PCR; TCRdb holds only in-frame clones, not every one. This table has around 270,000 clones, around 88% appearing once. On this clone: Its target is unknown.

Points from the study as a whole: Vaccine recipients showed a spike-specific TCR breadth that was higher than in placebo recipients.

The V gene lost 0 bases and the J gene lost 5 bases, with 6 bases spanning the gap. Looked up from germline, CDR1 is SGHNT and CDR2 is YYREEE (reference sequence). This CDR3 comprises 12 residues. Specified treatment: approximately 18 received Ad26.COV2.S at low or high dose, single or two shots; roughly five received placebo; per-sample allocation not given. Collection of the samples took place on day 63 after the first injection of vaccine or placebo. The chain combines TRBV5-4 with TRBJ2-7, with unresolved D. The receptor was isolated from a person between 18 and 65 years old who received the Ad26.COV2.S COVID-19 vaccine or a placebo. The starting material was peripheral blood, obtained in a trial of Ad26.COV2.S vaccine versus placebo. In DNA form, the CDR3 reads TGTGCCAGCAGCTTGGAGGCCCACGAGCAGTACTTC. It translates to CASSLEAHEQYF.